Below are 32 T cell receptor beta chains sequenced from a single sample in a study of blood T cell repertoires in COVID-19. This table comes from immunoSEQ multiplex PCR, and its TCRdb copy is limited to in-frame clones, with some not included. This table has hundreds of thousands of clones, about 89% appearing once. Material: peripheral blood. Receptor source: a woman aged 30 to 39 with acute or convalescent COVID-19.

The chain uses TRBV6-2 or TRBV6-3 and TRBJ1-1; weak D call: TRBD1 (5 bases). Trimming pared 4 bases from V and 1 base from J, leaving 13 bases between. The germline V gene has CDR1 MNHEY and CDR2 SVGEGT. CDR3 length: 15 amino acids. CDR3 in DNA: TGTGCCAGCAGTTCCGTGGCAGGGCCGAACACTGAAGCTTTCTTT. This translates into CASSSVAGPNTEAFF.

The chain recombines TRBV25-1 with TRBJ2-3; the D gene is possibly TRBD2 (5 bases). The CDR3 loop spans 15 amino acids. The V end lost 3 bases, the J end lost 2 bases, and 12 bases lay between the germline ends. Germline loops: CDR1 MGHDK, CDR2 SYGVNS. The CDR3 protein is CASSDRTFSTDTQYF. The CDR3 bases are TGTGCCAGCAGTGACCGGACTTTTTCCACAGATACGCAGTATTTT.

This clone was detected once. The V and J genes are TRBV27 and TRBJ2-2, with TRBD1 matching over 7 bases. Per germline, CDR1 MNHEY and CDR2 SMNVEV (reference sequence). V was clipped by 6 bases and J by 5 bases; unmatched bases: 9. The CDR3 is 15 residues long. The CDR3 coding sequence is TGTGCCAGCAGCCTCTATGACAGGGATACCGGGGAGCTGTTTTTT. It yields the protein CASSLYDRDTGELFF.

The rearrangement uses TRBV20-1 and TRBJ2-1; D is undetermined. This CDR3 contains 11 residues. With 6 bases removed from V and 9 bases from J, the gap between germline ends came to 12 bases. Looked up from germline, CDR1 is DFQATT and CDR2 is SNEGSKA (reference sequence). CDR3 protein: CSAPLLGEQFF. Written as DNA, the CDR3 is TGCAGTGCCCCACTCCTCGGTGAGCAGTTCTTC.

J is TRBJ2-6 and V is TRBV3-1 (or the pseudogene TRBV3-2), with D possibly being TRBD1 (5 bases). From germline, CDR1 is LGHDT and CDR2 YNNKEL (reference sequence). V dropped 3 bases and J dropped 0 bases, with 12 bases sitting between them. The CDR3 consists of 17 residues. The CDR3 loop reads CASSQTLQVSGANVLTF. The CDR3 bases are TGTGCCAGCAGCCAGACCCTACAGGTCTCTGGGGCCAACGTCCTGACTTTC.

The chain is built from TRBV6-5 and TRBJ1-2; TRBD1 agrees at 7 bases. Germline V gene lookup returns CDR1 MNHEY and CDR2 SVGAGI. The CDR3 runs 15 residues. Trimming at V came to 4 bases and at J to 4 bases, leaving 9 bases not matched to a gene. The chain's CDR3 is CASSSPGTVSYGYTF. As DNA, the CDR3 is TGTGCCAGCAGTTCCCCCGGGACAGTAAGCTATGGCTACACCTTC.

The chain carries TRBV14 and TRBJ2-7, with 8 bases aligning to TRBD1. V shed 1 base, J shed 2 bases, and the junction held 4 bases outside the gene matches. CDR3 length: 15 residues. The germline V gene encodes CDR1 SGHDN and CDR2 FVKESK. CDR3 residues: CASSQGDRSAYEQYF. The CDR3 region has the DNA TGTGCCAGCAGCCAAGGGGACAGGTCAGCCTACGAGCAGTACTTC.

This clone was observed a handful of times. This CDR3 reads CASIPPGQGAYMNTEAFF. In DNA, the CDR3 is TGTGCCAGCATTCCACCGGGACAGGGGGCATACATGAACACTGAAGCTTTCTTT. The chain joins TRBV5-4 to TRBJ1-1; 12 bases line up with TRBD1. The trim removed 6 bases at V and 0 bases at J, leaving 12 bases unmatched. The CDR3 spans 18 residues. CDR1 is SGHNT, CDR2 YYREEE, per germline (reference sequence). The full variable domain, with the rest looked up from reference TRBV5-4 and TRBJ1-1, is ETGVTQSPTHLIKTRGQQVTLRCSSQSGHNTVSWYQQALGQGPQFIFQYYREEENGRGNFPPRFSGLQFPNYSSELNVNALELDDSALYLCASIPPGQGAYMNTEAFFGQGTRLTVV.

The chain uses TRBV4-1 and TRBJ2-1; D is unresolved. V shed 1 base and J shed 4 bases, with 8 bases lying between them. Per the germline V gene, CDR1 is MGHRA and CDR2 is YSYEKL. The CDR3 spans 14 residues. The CDR3 loop is CASSQVAFYNEQFF. The CDR3 nucleotides read TGCGCCAGCAGCCAAGTCGCGTTTTACAATGAGCAGTTCTTC.

The gene calls are TRBV30 and TRBJ2-3; TRBD2 might be the D (6 bases). Germline loops: CDR1 GTSNPN, CDR2 SVGIG (reference sequence). V dropped 2 bases and J dropped 2 bases, with 17 bases sitting between them. There are 16 residues in the CDR3. CDR3 sequence: CAWSKGGVGLTDTQYF. For the CDR3, the DNA is TGTGCCTGGAGTAAAGGAGGGGTAGGCCTCACAGATACGCAGTATTTT. Together with reference TRBV30 and TRBJ2-3, the CDR3 gives the full variable domain: SQTIHQWPATLVQPVGSPLSLECTVEGTSNPNLYWYRQAAGRGLQLLFYSVGIGQISSEVPQNLSASRPQDRQFILSSKKLLLSDSGFYLCAWSKGGVGLTDTQYFGPGTRLTVL.

This chain joins TRBV28 and TRBJ1-1, with 7 bases identical to TRBD1. The CDR3 contains 12 residues. The germline V gene encodes CDR1 MDHEN and CDR2 SYDVKM. The ends lost 2 bases at V and 10 bases at J; junction bases unmatched: 4. The CDR3 nucleotides are TGTGCCAGCAGTTTAGGGGGACAGTCAGCTTTCTTT. Translated, it gives CASSLGGQSAFF.

This clone was seen a handful of times. J is TRBJ2-4 and V is TRBV18; 7 bases are a match to TRBD1. The CDR3 covers 14 residues. CDR1 and CDR2 from the germline V gene are KGHSH and LQKENI. J lost 13 bases, V lost 3 bases, and 12 bases had no gene match. As DNA, the CDR3 is TGTGCCAGCTCACCGTCAGCGGACAGGCGATTCCAGTACTTC. Amino acid sequence: CASSPSADRRFQYF.

The rearrangement joins TRBV5-1 to TRBJ1-2; 8 bases agree with TRBD1. The trim removed 1 base at V and 4 bases at J, leaving 6 bases unmatched. Germline CDR1 and CDR2: SGHRS and YFSETQ. The CDR3 contains 15 residues. This CDR3 is CASSLLETGVYGYTF. The CDR3 coding sequence is TGCGCCAGCAGCTTGTTAGAGACAGGGGTCTATGGCTACACCTTC.

V is TRBV30 and J is TRBJ2-1; tentatively, D is TRBD2 (7 bases). With 7 bases removed from V and 4 bases from J, the gap between germline ends came to 14 bases. Germline V lookup: CDR1 GTSNPN, CDR2 SVGIG (reference sequence). The CDR3 loop spans 13 amino acids. CDR3 residues: CAFQGGGYNEQFF. The DNA of the CDR3 is TGTGCCTTTCAGGGAGGGGGGTACAATGAGCAGTTCTTC.

The chain carries TRBV5-4 and TRBJ2-2, with D possibly matching TRBD1 (5 bases). V lost 5 bases to trimming and J lost 2 bases, with 10 bases between them. The germline V gene has CDR1 SGHNT and CDR2 YYREEE (reference sequence). This CDR3 is built from 14 residues. The CDR3 bases are TGTGCCAGCAGTTCGACAGTAAACACCGGGGAGCTGTTTTTT. This codes for CASSSTVNTGELFF.

The J gene is TRBJ2-1, the V gene TRBV24-1; 7 nucleotides line up with TRBD1. Germline-derived CDR1 and CDR2 are KGHDR and SFDVKD. J gave up 3 bases and V 3 bases, and 7 bases lay outside the gene matches. The CDR3 spans 16 residues. CDR3 coding DNA: TGTGCCACCAGTGATCCACGGACAGGAGACTACAATGAGCAGTTCTTC. Translated, it gives CATSDPRTGDYNEQFF.

The V call is TRBV3-1 (or the pseudogene TRBV3-2), the J call TRBJ1-3; D is perhaps TRBD1 (5 bases). This CDR3 is built from 16 residues. Per germline, CDR1 LGHDT and CDR2 YNNKEL (reference sequence). Trimming took 2 bases from V and 4 from J, leaving 15 bases between them. CDR3: CASSQTGAIKGNTIYF. CDR3 nucleotides: TGTGCCAGCAGCCAAACAGGTGCCATAAAAGGAAACACCATATATTTT.

The genes are TRBV10-3 and TRBJ2-7; 10 nucleotides align to TRBD1. The CDR3 sequence is 15 residues long. After removal of 4 bases from V and 2 bases from J, the junction contained 5 bases not matched to a gene. Germline-derived CDR1 and CDR2 are ENHRY and SYGVKD. The CDR3 loop reads CAISGDGTGAYEQYF. CDR3 DNA: TGTGCCATCAGTGGGGACGGGACAGGGGCCTACGAGCAGTACTTC.

As regards this clone: Sequence at one end of the junction differs from germline and may be a read error. The chain uses TRBV9 and TRBJ2-1; tentatively, D is TRBD1 (7 bases). This CDR3 is built from 15 residues. Germline CDR1 reads SGDLS; CDR2 reads YYNGEE. The CDR3 loop reads CASSVSGGNYDEQFF. As DNA, the CDR3 is TGTGCCAGCAGCGTATCAGGGGGGAACTACGATGAGCAGTTCTTC.

The CDR3 bases are TGTGCCAGTAGTATAGGAGGGGGGGGAGGAGATACGCAGTATTTT. It codes for CASSIGGGGGDTQYF. The chain employs TRBV19 and TRBJ2-3, with D perhaps TRBD2 (7 bases). This CDR3 is 15 amino acids long. Germline CDR1 is LNHDA and CDR2 is SQIVND (reference sequence). V was trimmed by 1 base and J by 5 bases, leaving 13 bases between them.

The rearrangement links TRBV5-1 to TRBJ2-7, with 8 bases fitting TRBD2. This CDR3 region has 13 residues. Germline V gene data show CDR1 as SGHRS and CDR2 as YFSETQ. Unmatched junction bases numbered 4, after V lost 5 bases and J lost 3 bases. The chain's CDR3 is CASRSGTSYEQYF. CDR3 DNA sequence: TGCGCCAGCAGGTCCGGGACTAGCTACGAGCAGTACTTC.

The CDR3 DNA sequence: TGTGCCAGCAGACATCACGACAGGGGTGGTGACGAGCAGTACTTC. Its translation: CASRHHDRGGDEQYF. The V call is TRBV5-4, the J call TRBJ2-7, with TRBD1 identical over 8 bases. Germline CDR1 SGHNT, CDR2 YYREEE (reference sequence). This CDR3 has 15 amino acids. V lost 5 bases to trimming and J lost 5 bases; unmatched junction nucleotides: 12.

The chain recombines TRBV10-1 with TRBJ2-1, with 8 nucleotides matching TRBD2. V lost 3 bases, J lost 7 bases, and 8 bases stayed unmatched. The length of the CDR3 is 15 residues. CDR1 and CDR2 (germline): WNHNN, SYGVQD (reference sequence). The CDR3: CASSDGRGGPNEQFF. The CDR3 DNA sequence: TGCGCCAGCAGTGATGGTCGGGGGGGCCCAAATGAGCAGTTCTTC.

The chain recombines TRBV19 with TRBJ1-5; 7 bases map to TRBD1. The CDR3 covers 16 residues. Germline V gives CDR1 LNHDA, CDR2 SQIVND (reference sequence). J gave up 3 bases and V 8 bases, and 13 bases lay outside the gene matches. The CDR3 DNA reads TGTGCCAGTGCGGAAACTGGACAGGCTAACAATCAGCCCCAGCATTTT. Translating gives CASAETGQANNQPQHF.

This clone has a handful of counts. The rearrangement links TRBV24-1 to TRBJ2-3, with 8 positions matching TRBD2. Germline CDR1 KGHDR, CDR2 SFDVKD. The CDR3 has 16 residues. J lost 2 bases, V lost 3 bases, and 6 bases had no gene match. The CDR3: CATSDGSGGHTDTQYF. DNA of the CDR3: TGTGCCACCAGTGATGGCAGCGGGGGTCACACAGATACGCAGTATTTT.

V is TRBV7-9 and J is TRBJ2-1, with 7 bases lining up with TRBD1. The CDR3 sequence is 15 residues long. Trimming took 4 bases from V and 6 from J; bases not matched to a gene: 9. Germline V gene lookup returns CDR1 SEHNR and CDR2 FQNEAQ (reference sequence). As DNA, the CDR3 is TGTGCCAGCAGCTCCAGGTGGGGACAGTTCAATGAGCAGTTCTTC. Its protein product is CASSSRWGQFNEQFF.

The genes are TRBV7-3 and TRBJ2-5, with 9 bases matching TRBD2. CDR1 and CDR2 from the germline V gene are SGHTA and FQGTGA. This CDR3 spans 16 amino acids. V shed 5 bases and J 5 bases; nucleotides not matched to a gene: 12. CDR3 sequence reads: CASSLGLADFGETQYF. CDR3 bases: TGTGCCAGCAGCCTGGGACTAGCAGATTTCGGGGAGACCCAGTACTTC. The whole variable domain, remainder taken from reference TRBV7-3 and TRBJ2-5, is GAGVSQTPSNKVTEKGKYVELRCDPISGHTALYWYRQSLGQGPEFLIYFQGTGAADDSGLPNDRFFAVRPEGSVSTLKIQRTERGDSAVYLCASSLGLADFGETQYFGPGTRLLVL.

This clone was seen a handful of times. The chain carries TRBV19 and TRBJ2-7, with D perhaps matching TRBD1 (5 bases). V was trimmed by 1 base and J by 6 bases, leaving 22 bases between them. Germline V lookup: CDR1 LNHDA, CDR2 SQIVND (reference sequence). The CDR3 is 17 amino acids. The CDR3 spells CASSIVNRTPRSGEQYF. CDR3 sequence (DNA): TGTGCCAGTAGTATAGTCAACAGGACGCCCAGGAGTGGCGAGCAGTACTTC.

This clone was counted once. This chain links TRBV16 with TRBJ1-1; D unclear. The V and J ends lost 4 bases and 10 bases respectively, with 16 bases between them. The CDR3 loop spans 13 amino acids. CDR1 is KGHSY, CDR2 FQNENV, per germline. The CDR3 is CASSPSRGFTAFF. DNA of the CDR3: TGTGCCAGCAGCCCGAGTCGCGGATTTACAGCTTTCTTT.

The rearrangement links TRBV3-1 (or the pseudogene TRBV3-2) to TRBJ2-7; D is unresolved. The CDR3 is made up of 13 amino acids. V was pared by 2 bases and J by 5 bases, with 10 bases between. Germline loops: CDR1 LGHDT, CDR2 YNNKEL (reference sequence). CDR3 protein: CASSQNSVHEQYF. The CDR3 coding sequence is TGTGCCAGCAGCCAAAATTCGGTGCACGAGCAGTACTTC.

This clone came up once. The genes are TRBV5-1 and TRBJ2-6, with TRBD1 matching 7 bases. Germline assignment: CDR1 SGHRS and CDR2 YFSETQ. Trimming took 4 bases from V and 2 from J; bases not matched to a gene: 3. This CDR3 has 15 amino acids. The CDR3 DNA reads as TGCGCCAGCAGCCCTACAGGGGCTGGGGCCAACGTCCTGACTTTC. Protein product: CASSPTGAGANVLTF.

The chain employs TRBV9 and TRBJ2-7; 12 positions agree with TRBD2. After removal of 0 bases from V and 9 bases from J, the junction contained 10 bases not matched to a gene. The CDR3 contains 16 residues. Germline V lookup: CDR1 SGDLS, CDR2 YYNGEE. This chain's CDR3 is CASSVVWTSGVRSQYF. For the CDR3, the DNA is TGTGCCAGCAGCGTAGTATGGACTAGCGGGGTTCGGTCGCAGTACTTC.